These T cell receptor beta chains were read from a single sample in a study of T-cell memory formation after mild COVID-19. TCRdb recomputed calls from the 5' RACE reads with MiXCR, one row per CDR3 protein. The sample contains 200,000 to 250,000 distinct CDR3 sequences, more than 8% of which appear only once. Specimen: PBMCs or a T cell subset sorted from them (not recorded which). The receptors originated from a man between 18 and 29 years old who had mild COVID-19 (a few samples of this study predate the infection). Cell type and time point are not known. The CDR3 runs from the conserved cysteine through the conserved F or W. Fields, in order: D gene, clone size, V gene, J gene, CDR3 DNA, CDR3 protein. A D gene is named only where the DNA matches it firmly. Expanded clones are given a class, and other clones once, few, many or no size at all.

NA	few	TRBV9	TRBJ1-4	TGTGCCAGCAGCGCTGCTGGGGCAACTAATGAAAAACTGTTTTTT	CASSAAGATNEKLFF
NA	few	TRBV11-2	TRBJ1-4	TGTGCCAGCAGTTGGGTGGGGGAAAAACTGTTTTTT	CASSWVGEKLFF
NA	few	TRBV7-2	TRBJ2-1	TGTGCCAGCAGCCTGCAGTGGTTGGGCAATGAGCAGTTCTTC	CASSLQWLGNEQFF
NA	NA	TRBV4-1	TRBJ1-6	TGCGCCAGCCGGTTGGTTGGCGGGGACCCCTATAATTCACCCCTCCACTTT	CASRLVGGDPYNSPLHF
NA	many	TRBV4-3	TRBJ2-5	TGCGCCAGCAGCCATGTTAGTCGAGAGACCCAGTACTTC	CASSHVSRETQYF
NA	many	TRBV6-5	TRBJ2-5	TGTGCCAGCAGTTACTCTGGCGCGAAAGAGACCCAGTACTTC	CASSYSGAKETQYF
NA	NA	TRBV20-1	TRBJ2-3	TGCAGTGCTAGATTGGCTAGCACAGATACGCAGTATTTT	CSARLASTDTQYF
TRBD1	NA	TRBV4-2	TRBJ2-5	TGTGCCAGCAGCCACCGACAGGGGGAGACCCAGTACTTC	CASSHRQGETQYF
NA	NA	TRBV6-5	TRBJ1-2	TGTGCCAGCAAGGATTACAAGTCCATTGTCTACACCTTC	CASKDYKSIVYTF
NA	few	TRBV15	TRBJ2-2	TGTGCCACCAGCAGAGAACAGGGAGGGACCGGGGAGCTGTTTTTT	CATSREQGGTGELFF